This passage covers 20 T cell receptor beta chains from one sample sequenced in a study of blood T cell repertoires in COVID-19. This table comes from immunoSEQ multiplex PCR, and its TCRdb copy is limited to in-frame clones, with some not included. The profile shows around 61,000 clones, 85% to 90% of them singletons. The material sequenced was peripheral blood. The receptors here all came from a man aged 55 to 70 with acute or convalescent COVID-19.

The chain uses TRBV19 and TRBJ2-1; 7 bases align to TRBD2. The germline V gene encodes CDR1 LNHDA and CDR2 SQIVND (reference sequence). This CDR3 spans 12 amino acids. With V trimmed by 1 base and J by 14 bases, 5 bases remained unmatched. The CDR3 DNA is TGTGCCAGTAGTATAGGGGGGGGTTTTGAGTTCTTC. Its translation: CASSIGGGFEFF.

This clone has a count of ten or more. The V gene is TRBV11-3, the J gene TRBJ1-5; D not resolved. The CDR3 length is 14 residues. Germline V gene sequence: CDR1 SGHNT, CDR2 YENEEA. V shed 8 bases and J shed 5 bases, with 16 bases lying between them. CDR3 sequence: CASRPTAGDQPQHF. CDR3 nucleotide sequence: TGTGCCAGCCGGCCGACGGCCGGAGATCAGCCCCAGCATTTT.

The CDR3: CSVGDRGNQPQHF. In DNA form, the CDR3 reads TGCAGCGTTGGGGACAGGGGAAATCAGCCCCAGCATTTT. This chain uses TRBV29-1 with TRBJ1-5; TRBD1 matches 10 bases. With 4 bases clipped from V and 4 bases from J, the junction kept 1 base outside the gene matches. Germline CDR1 is SQVTM and CDR2 is ANQGSEA. This CDR3 has 13 amino acids.

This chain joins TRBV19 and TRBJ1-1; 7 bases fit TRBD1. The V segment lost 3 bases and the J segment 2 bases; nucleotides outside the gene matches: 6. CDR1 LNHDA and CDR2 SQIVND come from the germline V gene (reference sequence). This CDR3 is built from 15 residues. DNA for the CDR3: TGTGCCAGTAGTATGCTCGGACAGGCTAACACTGAAGCTTTCTTT. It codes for CASSMLGQANTEAFF.

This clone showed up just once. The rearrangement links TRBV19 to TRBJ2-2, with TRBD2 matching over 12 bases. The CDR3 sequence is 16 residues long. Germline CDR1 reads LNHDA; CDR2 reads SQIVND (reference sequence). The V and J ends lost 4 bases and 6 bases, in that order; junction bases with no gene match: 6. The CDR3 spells CASSTRTSGEAGELFF. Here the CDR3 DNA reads TGTGCCAGTAGTACTCGGACTAGCGGGGAAGCCGGGGAGCTGTTTTTT.

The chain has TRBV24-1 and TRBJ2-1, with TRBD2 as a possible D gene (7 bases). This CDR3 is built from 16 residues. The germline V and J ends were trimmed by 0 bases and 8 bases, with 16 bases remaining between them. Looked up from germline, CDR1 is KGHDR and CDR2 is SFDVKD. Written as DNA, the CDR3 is TGTGCCACCAGTGATTTGCGGGGGGCCCCAGGGTATGAGCAGTTCTTC. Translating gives CATSDLRGAPGYEQFF.

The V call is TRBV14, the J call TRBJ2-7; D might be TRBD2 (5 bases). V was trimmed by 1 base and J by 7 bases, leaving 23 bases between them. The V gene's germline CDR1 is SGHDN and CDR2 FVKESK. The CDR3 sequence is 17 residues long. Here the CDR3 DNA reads TGTGCCAGCAGCCAAGGAGGACTGACACTCCAATCGCGGGAGCAGTACTTC. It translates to CASSQGGLTLQSREQYF.

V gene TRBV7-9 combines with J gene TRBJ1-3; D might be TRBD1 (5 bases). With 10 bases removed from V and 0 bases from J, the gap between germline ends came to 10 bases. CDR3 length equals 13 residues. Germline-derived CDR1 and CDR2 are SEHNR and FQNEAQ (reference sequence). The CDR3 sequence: CATGHLSGNTIYF. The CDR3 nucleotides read TGTGCCACCGGACACCTCTCTGGAAACACCATATATTTT.

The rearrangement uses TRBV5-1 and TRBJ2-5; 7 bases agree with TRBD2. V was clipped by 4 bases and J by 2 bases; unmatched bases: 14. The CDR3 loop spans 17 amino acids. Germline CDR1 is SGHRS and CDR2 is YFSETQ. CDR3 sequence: CASSLAVGGWIQETQYF. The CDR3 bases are TGCGCCAGCAGCCTTGCCGTGGGGGGGTGGATACAAGAGACCCAGTACTTC.

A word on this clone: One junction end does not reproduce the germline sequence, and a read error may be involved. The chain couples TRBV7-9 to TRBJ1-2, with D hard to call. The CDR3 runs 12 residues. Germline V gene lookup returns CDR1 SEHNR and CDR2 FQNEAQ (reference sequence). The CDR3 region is CASSLAAGRVRF. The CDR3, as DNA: TGTGCCAGCAGCTTAGCGGCGGGGAGAGTCCGCTTC.

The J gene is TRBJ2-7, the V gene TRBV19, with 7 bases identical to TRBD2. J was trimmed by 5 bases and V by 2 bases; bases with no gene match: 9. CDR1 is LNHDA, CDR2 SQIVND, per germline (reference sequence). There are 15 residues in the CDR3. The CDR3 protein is CASSIMGGGRDEQYF. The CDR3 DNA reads TGTGCCAGTAGTATAATGGGGGGGGGACGTGACGAGCAGTACTTC.

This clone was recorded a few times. The CDR3 reads CASSPWDRALNTIYF. The CDR3, as DNA: TGTGCCAGCAGCCCCTGGGACAGGGCCCTGAACACCATATATTTT. The chain recombines TRBV2 with TRBJ1-3; 9 bases align to TRBD1. J gave up 7 bases and V 6 bases, and 10 bases lay outside the gene matches. From germline, CDR1 is SNHLY and CDR2 FYNNEI. CDR3 size: 15 residues.

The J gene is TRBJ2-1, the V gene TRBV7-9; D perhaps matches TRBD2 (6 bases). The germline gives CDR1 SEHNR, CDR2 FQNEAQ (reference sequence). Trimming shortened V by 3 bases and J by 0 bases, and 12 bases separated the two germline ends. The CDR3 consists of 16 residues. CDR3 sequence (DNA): TGTGCCAGCAGCTTTGCGGCGGGGTTCTCCTACAATGAGCAGTTCTTC. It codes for CASSFAAGFSYNEQFF.

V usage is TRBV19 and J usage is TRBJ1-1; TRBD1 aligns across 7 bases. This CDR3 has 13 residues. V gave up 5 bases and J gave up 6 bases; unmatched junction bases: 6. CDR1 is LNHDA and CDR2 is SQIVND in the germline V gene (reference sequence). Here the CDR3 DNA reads TGTGCCAGTAGTTCCCAACAGGGGTCTGAAGCTTTCTTT. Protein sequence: CASSSQQGSEAFF.

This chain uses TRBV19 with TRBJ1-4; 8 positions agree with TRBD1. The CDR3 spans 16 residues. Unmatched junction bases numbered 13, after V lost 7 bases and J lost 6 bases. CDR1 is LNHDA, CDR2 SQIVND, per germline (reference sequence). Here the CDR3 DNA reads TGTGCCAGTACCACGGGTACGGGACAGGTTTATGAAAAACTGTTTTTT. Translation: CASTTGTGQVYEKLFF.

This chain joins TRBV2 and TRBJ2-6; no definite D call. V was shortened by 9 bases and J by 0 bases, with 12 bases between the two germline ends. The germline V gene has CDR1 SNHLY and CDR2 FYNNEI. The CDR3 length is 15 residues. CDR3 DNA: TGTGCCAGTACGGGTTCCTCCTCTGGGGCCAACGTCCTGACTTTC. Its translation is CASTGSSSGANVLTF.

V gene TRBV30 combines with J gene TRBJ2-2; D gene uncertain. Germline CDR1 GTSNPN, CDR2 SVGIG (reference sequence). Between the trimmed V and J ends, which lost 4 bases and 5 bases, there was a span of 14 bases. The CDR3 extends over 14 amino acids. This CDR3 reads CAWINSLSTGELFF. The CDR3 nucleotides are TGTGCCTGGATAAACAGCTTGTCAACCGGGGAGCTGTTTTTT.

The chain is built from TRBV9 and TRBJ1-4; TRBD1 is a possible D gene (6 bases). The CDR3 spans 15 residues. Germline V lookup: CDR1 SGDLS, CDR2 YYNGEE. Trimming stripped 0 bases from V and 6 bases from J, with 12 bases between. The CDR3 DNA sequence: TGTGCCAGCAGCGTAGGCTTACAGGGTTATGAAAAACTGTTTTTT. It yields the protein CASSVGLQGYEKLFF. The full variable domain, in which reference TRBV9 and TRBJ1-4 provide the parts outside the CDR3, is DSGVTQTPKHLITATGQRVTLRCSPRSGDLSVYWYQQSLDQGLQFLIQYYNGEERAKGNILERFSAQQFPDLHSELNLSSLELGDSALYFCASSVGLQGYEKLFFGSGTQLSVL.

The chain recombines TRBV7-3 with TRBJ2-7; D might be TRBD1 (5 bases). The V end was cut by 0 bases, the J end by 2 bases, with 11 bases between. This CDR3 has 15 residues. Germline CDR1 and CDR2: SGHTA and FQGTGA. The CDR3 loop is CASSLTSTAAYEQYF. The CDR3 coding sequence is TGTGCCAGCAGCTTAACGTCGACAGCCGCCTACGAGCAGTACTTC.

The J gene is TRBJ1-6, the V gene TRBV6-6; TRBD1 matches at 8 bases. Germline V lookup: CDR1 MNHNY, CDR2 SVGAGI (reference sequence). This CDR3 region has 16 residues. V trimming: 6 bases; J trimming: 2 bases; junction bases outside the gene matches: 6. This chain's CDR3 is CASRGPGQAYNSPLHF. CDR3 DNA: TGTGCCAGCAGAGGGCCGGGACAGGCCTATAATTCACCCCTCCACTTT.